This TCR beta chain was sequenced for a study of blood T cell repertoires in COVID-19 (dated by TCRdb to the early 2020s). Study-level background: The collaborator samples originated in the United States, Italy and Spain and spanned the acute and convalescent phases of COVID-19. Where available, HLA class I and class II types were obtained from metadata supplied by the sample provider rather than from assay-based typing. The dataset comprised deeply sampled blood TCRbeta repertoires from subjects exposed to, actively infected with, or recovered from COVID-19. Samples were obtained from the ongoing ImmuneRACE study (first 160 participants) and from some 1,300 subjects provided by 6 global collaborators. Nearly every sample came with metadata listing a de-identified subject ID, COVID-19 status, age in years and sex. The prospective study material was composed of cDNA or gDNA derived from T cells, B-cell-depleted T cells, or PBMCs. The repertoires were made available in a free public database intended to serve as a resource for research on the immune response to SARS-CoV-2.

Overall study results and their limits: The amount of clinical and demographic metadata varied by source and participant and was provided uncurated.

With regard to this clone: This receptor's antigen is unknown. There are no base qualities to consult, and no much larger clone falls within one base.

The immunoSEQ Assay, a bias-controlled multiplex PCR, was used to amplify TCRbeta CDR3 regions from genomic DNA. Per the authors' processing: The number of nucleated cells in each sample was estimated by amplification of reference gene primers within the assay. Sequence reads were collapsed and filtered to measure the absolute abundance of every unique TCRbeta CDR3 rearrangement. For each sample, productive Simpson clonality was calculated as the square root of Simpson's diversity index across productive rearrangements. TCRdb obtained this table from immuneACCESS and retained in-frame rearrangements with V and J assigned. These tables miss some clones; where compared with another copy, unresolved V genes account for less than half of the shortfall, and the remainder is unexplained. V, J and clone size reflect that table, while D and trimming were determined from the DNA. This sample lists roughly 110,000 clones; approximately 80% were detected once. The top ten constitute roughly 4% of the sample.

The CDR3, cysteine through phenylalanine, is 17 amino acids long. Only CDR3 DNA remains: 51 bases, in frame from the first base. V is pruned by 4 bases and J by 6 bases, leaving 15 bases of the junction without a gene match. CDR1 and CDR2, per the germline V gene, are SGHDN and FVKESK. Whole blood was collected in K2EDTA tubes by collaborating institutions according to the institutions' own protocols. For TCRbeta analysis, collaborators shipped samples as frozen whole blood, isolated PBMCs, or DNA extracted from either of those sample types. Rearrangement joined TRBV14 to TRBJ1-2; 9 bases in between match TRBD1. The receptor was derived from a man in his 70s with acute or convalescent COVID-19. Input material: peripheral blood. The DNA sequence follows: TGTGCCAGCAGCCCCGGACAGGGGAAGAACGTGGAGGATGGCTACACCTTC. Translated, it reads CASSPGQGKNVEDGYTF.